Many counts were recorded for the clone carrying this T cell receptor (beta chain). The target antigen is unknown. The CDR3 runs to 15 residues. In germline, CDR1 is DFQATT, CDR2 SNEGSKA (reference sequence). The trim removed 5 bases at V and 3 bases at J, leaving 11 bases unmatched. TCR beta CDR3 regions were amplified from RNA. First-round RT-PCR targeting the TCR CDR3 was performed with the HTBI primer set. TCRdb passed the multiplex PCR reads through MiXCR, listing each CDR3 protein once. The table has 400,000 to 500,000 distinct CDR3 sequences, 13% to 15% seen once. This sample was included in a study of T cells in Graves' hyperthyroidism and ophthalmopathy. Study-wide points: For ophthalmopathy, model prediction preceded onset by a median roughly 6.5 months.

Any patient presenting with uncontrolled infection, other autoimmune disease, pregnancy or lactation was left out. The specimen sequenced was blood. The chain couples TRBV20-1 to TRBJ2-7, with 9 bases that match TRBD1. This clonotype was obtained from a woman in her late teens or twenties with Graves' hyperthyroidism. The CDR3 sequence is CSASRPGQGIYEQYF. CDR3 in DNA: TGCAGTGCTTCCCGACCGGGACAGGGTATCTACGAGCAGTACTTC.